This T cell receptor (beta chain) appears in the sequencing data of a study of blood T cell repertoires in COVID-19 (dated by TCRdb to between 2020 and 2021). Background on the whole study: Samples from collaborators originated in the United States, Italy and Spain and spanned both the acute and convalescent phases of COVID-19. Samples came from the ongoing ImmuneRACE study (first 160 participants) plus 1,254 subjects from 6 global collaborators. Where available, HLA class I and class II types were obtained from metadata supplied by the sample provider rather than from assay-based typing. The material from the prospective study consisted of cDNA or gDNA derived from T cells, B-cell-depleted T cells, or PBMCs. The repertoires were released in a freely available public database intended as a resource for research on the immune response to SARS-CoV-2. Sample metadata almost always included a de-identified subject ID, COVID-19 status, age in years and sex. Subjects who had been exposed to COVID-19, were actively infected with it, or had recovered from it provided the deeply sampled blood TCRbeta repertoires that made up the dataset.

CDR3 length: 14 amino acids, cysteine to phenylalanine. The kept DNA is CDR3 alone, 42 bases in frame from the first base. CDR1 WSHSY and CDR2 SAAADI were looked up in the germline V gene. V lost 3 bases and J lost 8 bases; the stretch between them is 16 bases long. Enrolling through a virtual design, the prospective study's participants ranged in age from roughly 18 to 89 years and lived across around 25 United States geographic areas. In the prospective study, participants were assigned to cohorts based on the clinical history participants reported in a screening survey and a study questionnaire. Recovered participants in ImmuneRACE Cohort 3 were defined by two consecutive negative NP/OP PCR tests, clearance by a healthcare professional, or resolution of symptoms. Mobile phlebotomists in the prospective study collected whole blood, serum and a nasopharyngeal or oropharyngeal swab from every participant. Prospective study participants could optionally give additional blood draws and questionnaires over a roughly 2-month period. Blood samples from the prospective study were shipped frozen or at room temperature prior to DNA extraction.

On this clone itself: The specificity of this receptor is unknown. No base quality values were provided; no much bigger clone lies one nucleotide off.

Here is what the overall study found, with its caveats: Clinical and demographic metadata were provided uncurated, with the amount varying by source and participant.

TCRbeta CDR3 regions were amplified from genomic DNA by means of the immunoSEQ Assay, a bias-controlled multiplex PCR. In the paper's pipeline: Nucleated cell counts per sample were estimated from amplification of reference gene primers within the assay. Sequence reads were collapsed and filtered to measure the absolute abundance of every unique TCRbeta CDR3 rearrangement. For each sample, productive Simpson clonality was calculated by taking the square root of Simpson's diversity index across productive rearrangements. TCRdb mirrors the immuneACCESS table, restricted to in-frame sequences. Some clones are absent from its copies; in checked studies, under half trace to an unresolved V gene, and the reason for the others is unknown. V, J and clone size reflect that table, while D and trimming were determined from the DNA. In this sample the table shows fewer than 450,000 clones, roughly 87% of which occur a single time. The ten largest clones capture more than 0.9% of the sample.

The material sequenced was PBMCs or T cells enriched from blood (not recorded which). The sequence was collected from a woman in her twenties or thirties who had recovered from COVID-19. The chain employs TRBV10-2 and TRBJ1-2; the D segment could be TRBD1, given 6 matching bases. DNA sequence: TGCGCCAGCAGTGATCGGGCAGGGGCGGACGGCTACACCTTC. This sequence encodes CASSDRAGADGYTF.